This T cell receptor beta chain emerged from a study of OX40 agonist ivuxolimab in advanced cancers. Study as a whole: Participants averaged 60 years of age (range about 23 to 80) and were less than 85% male.

Study-wide results and limits: The study observed clonal expansion of CD4+ and CD8+ blood T cells by week 6 at 0.1 to 3.0 mg/kg.

The CDR3 contains 16 residues. J gave up 4 bases and V 4 bases, and 12 bases lay outside the gene matches. In germline, CDR1 is SGHRS, CDR2 YFSETQ. Some clones are missing from TCRdb's copy, which holds only in-frame ones; the method was immunoSEQ multiplex PCR. This table has about 68,000 clones, roughly nine tenths appearing once. Autoimmune disease history or systemic immunosuppression was exclusionary. On this clone: No antigen is known for it.

Sequencing used CD4+ or CD8+ T cells sorted from blood, obtained in a trial of the OX40 agonist ivuxolimab. The rearrangement uses TRBV5-1 and TRBJ2-3, with 7 bases that match TRBD2. This clonotype was obtained from an adult with an advanced solid tumor such as melanoma, head and neck, liver or kidney cancer. The CDR3 is CASSTGDYLGPDTQYF. DNA for the CDR3: TGCGCCAGCAGCACTGGGGACTACCTTGGGCCAGATACGCAGTATTTT.